The 21 T cell receptor beta chains listed next were all sequenced from one sample in a study of beta chain features in type 1 diabetes. General observations from the study: A moderate, significant TCRB CDR3 shortening appeared in type 1 diabetes across four CD4+ subsets.

No antigens are known for them. The isolated RNA, all of it, was reverse transcribed, so expressed TCRB transcripts were what got sequenced. The data were produced by immunoSEQ multiplex PCR, yet TCRdb's version contains in-frame clones alone and is incomplete. Of roughly 300,000 clones in the sample, over 7% were seen once. The sequenced sample was central memory CD4+ T cells from blood. The receptors stem from a man younger than 40 with type 1 diabetes.

The chain uses TRBV7-2 and TRBJ2-5; D uncertain. The V gene lost 5 bases and the J gene lost 6 bases, with 10 bases spanning the gap. Germline V gives CDR1 SGHTA, CDR2 FQGNSA. This CDR3 contains 12 residues. Written as DNA, the CDR3 is TGTGCCAGCAGCCCTCAACGACAGACCCAGTACTTC. As protein: CASSPQRQTQYF.

The gene calls are TRBV29-1 and TRBJ1-1, with TRBD1 identical over 7 bases. The junction had 8 bases not matched to a gene; V was cut back by 6 bases and J by 4 bases. The CDR3 totals 13 residues. Germline lookup yields CDR1 SQVTM and CDR2 ANQGSEA. CDR3 nucleotides: TGCAGCGTGGAGGGGGCTTGGGGCACTGAAGCTTTCTTT. Translated: CSVEGAWGTEAFF.

The V gene is TRBV6-5, the J gene TRBJ2-7; 8 nucleotides line up with TRBD1. Germline V gene sequence: CDR1 MNHEY, CDR2 SVGAGI. Unmatched junction bases numbered 11, after V lost 6 bases and J lost 7 bases. The CDR3 totals 14 residues. CDR3 amino acids: CASSPGQARREQYF. The DNA of the CDR3 is TGTGCCAGCAGCCCGGGACAGGCTAGGAGGGAGCAGTACTTC.

The chain joins TRBV5-6 to TRBJ2-7, with 9 bases fitting TRBD1. Germline CDR1 reads SGHDT; CDR2 reads YYEEEE. CDR3 length: 14 residues. V shed 4 bases and J 6 bases; nucleotides not matched to a gene: 8. This chain's CDR3 is CASSGGTGKGEQYF. For the CDR3, the DNA is TGTGCCAGCAGCGGCGGGACAGGGAAAGGCGAGCAGTACTTC.

This clone was seen ten or more times. The gene calls are TRBV4-3 and TRBJ1-2; 7 bases line up with TRBD1. CDR3 size: 17 residues. Per the germline V gene, CDR1 is LGHNA and CDR2 is YSLEER. The V and J ends lost 0 bases and 4 bases, in that order; junction bases with no gene match: 11. CDR3 in DNA: TGCGCCAGCAGCCAAGACCACGACAGGGAGGCCTTCTATGGCTACACCTTC. Amino acid sequence: CASSQDHDREAFYGYTF.

This clone has a count of ten or more. The rearrangement joins TRBV10-3 to TRBJ2-1; D not resolved. Per germline, CDR1 ENHRY and CDR2 SYGVKD. This CDR3 is built from 12 residues. V dropped 9 bases and J dropped 6 bases, with 12 bases sitting between them. DNA for the CDR3: TGTGCCATTTCCGGCACGAGCAATGAGCAGTTCTTC. This codes for CAISGTSNEQFF.

The chain employs TRBV13 and TRBJ2-6; no clear D. Trimming shortened V by 4 bases and J by 9 bases, and 13 bases separated the two germline ends. Germline CDR1 reads PRHDT; CDR2 reads FYEKMQ (reference sequence). The CDR3 loop spans 14 amino acids. DNA of the CDR3: TGTGCCAGCAGCTCCCCCGGGCTTGGCAACGTCCTGACTTTC. Its protein product is CASSSPGLGNVLTF.

This chain links TRBV29-1 with TRBJ1-1; D is ambiguous. V was trimmed by 4 bases and J by 11 bases, leaving 14 bases between them. Germline assignment: CDR1 SQVTM and CDR2 ANQGSEA. The CDR3 is 11 amino acids. CDR3 sequence: CSVAREEGAFF. CDR3 nucleotide sequence: TGCAGCGTTGCCCGGGAAGAGGGCGCTTTCTTT.

Many counts were recorded for this clone. V usage is TRBV18 and J usage is TRBJ1-2, with D perhaps matching TRBD1 (5 bases). The V end lost 3 bases, the J end lost 7 bases, and 12 bases lay between the germline ends. This CDR3 region has 13 residues. CDR1 is KGHSH, CDR2 LQKENI, per germline. CDR3: CASSPGADSGYTF. The CDR3 nucleotides read TGTGCCAGCTCACCCGGGGCAGATAGTGGCTACACCTTC.

The genes are TRBV5-1 and TRBJ1-2; 8 bases align to TRBD1. Germline CDR1 and CDR2: SGHRS and YFSETQ. V gave up 0 bases and J gave up 3 bases; unmatched junction bases: 13. The CDR3 runs 18 residues. CDR3: CASSLDGDRRASDYGYTF. CDR3 sequence (DNA): TGCGCCAGCAGCTTGGACGGGGACAGGAGGGCGTCAGACTATGGCTACACCTTC.

This clone was counted at least ten times. The chain employs TRBV5-1 and TRBJ1-4; D might be TRBD1 (6 bases). V gave up 0 bases and J gave up 5 bases, with 11 bases separating them. The CDR3 totals 15 residues. Germline CDR1 reads SGHRS; CDR2 reads YFSETQ. CDR3 residues: CASSLGQVENEKLFF. CDR3 nucleotides: TGCGCCAGCAGCTTGGGACAGGTGGAAAATGAAAAACTGTTTTTT.

This clone was detected ten times or more. The chain links TRBV9 to TRBJ1-4, with 11 bases identical to TRBD1. The germline V gene encodes CDR1 SGDLS and CDR2 YYNGEE. CDR3 length equals 15 residues. Trimming removed 4 bases from V and 8 bases from J; junction bases left unmatched: 7. CDR3 residues: CASSLRTGGNEKLFF. CDR3 nucleotides: TGTGCCAGCAGCCTAAGGACAGGGGGCAACGAAAAACTGTTTTTT.

The chain carries TRBV6-6 and TRBJ1-5; D unresolved. V lost 5 bases and J 9 bases, leaving 8 bases between the germline ends. Germline values: CDR1 MNHNY, CDR2 SVGAGI (reference sequence). The CDR3 extends over 11 amino acids. The chain's CDR3 is CASSQGWPQHF. The DNA of the CDR3 is TGTGCCAGCAGTCAAGGTTGGCCCCAGCATTTT.

This clone was picked up a small number of times. This chain uses TRBV5-1 with TRBJ2-1, with 14 bases lining up with TRBD2. Germline assignment: CDR1 SGHRS and CDR2 YFSETQ. The CDR3 length is 18 residues. The J segment lost 7 bases and the V segment lost 2 bases, leaving 11 bases of the junction unmatched. CDR3 nucleotide sequence: TGCGCCAGCAGCTTCCTACCCGGGACTAGCGGGGGTTGGAATGAGCAGTTCTTC. This codes for CASSFLPGTSGGWNEQFF.

This clone was seen many times. The rearrangement joins TRBV10-3 to TRBJ1-2; D uncertain. Trimming took off 2 bases at V and 4 bases at J, with 11 bases between the two ends. CDR3 length: 14 residues. Germline loops: CDR1 ENHRY, CDR2 SYGVKD. Here the CDR3 DNA reads TGTGCCATCAGTGAGGAGTCGTCGGTCTATGGCTACACCTTC. Translated: CAISEESSVYGYTF.

The chain recombines TRBV9 with TRBJ1-2, with 7 bases aligning to TRBD1. V shed 7 bases, J shed 0 bases, and the junction held 3 bases outside the gene matches. Germline V CDR1 and CDR2: SGDLS, YYNGEE. The CDR3 is made up of 13 amino acids. CDR3 sequence (DNA): TGTGCCAGCCGGGACAGAGCTAACTATGGCTACACCTTC. Translation gives CASRDRANYGYTF.

This clone was observed a few times. The rearrangement uses TRBV5-4 and TRBJ1-6; 12 positions match TRBD1. The CDR3 runs to 16 residues. The germline V gene encodes CDR1 SGHNT and CDR2 YYREEE (reference sequence). Trimming cost V 5 bases and J 7 bases; bases outside gene matches: 7. The CDR3 DNA reads as TGTGCCAGCAGATCCGGGACAGGGGGCAACAATTCACCCCTCCACTTT. Translated, it gives CASRSGTGGNNSPLHF.

This clone came up a few times. The chain combines TRBV11-2 with TRBJ2-7, with D tentatively TRBD1 or TRBD2 (5 bases each). Germline lookup yields CDR1 SGHAT and CDR2 FQNNGV. CDR3 length: 15 residues. Trimming took 3 bases from V and 6 from J, leaving 18 bases between them. CDR3 sequence reads: CASSFSPGQAAEQYF. The CDR3 DNA reads TGTGCCAGCAGCTTCTCCCCGGGGCAGGCCGCCGAGCAGTACTTC.

The chain couples TRBV2 to TRBJ2-5, with 8 bases identical to TRBD2. V was pared by 6 bases and J by 5 bases, with 5 bases of the junction left unmatched. The CDR3 loop spans 13 amino acids. The germline V gene encodes CDR1 SNHLY and CDR2 FYNNEI. CDR3 nucleotide sequence: TGTGCCAGCAGCGGGGGGGCCGGTGAGACCCAGTACTTC. Translating gives CASSGGAGETQYF.

There are a few counts of this clone. The chain joins TRBV29-1 to TRBJ2-2, with TRBD1 matching over 8 bases. Trimming took 7 bases from V and 7 from J; bases not matched to a gene: 14. The CDR3 has 15 residues. Germline V gives CDR1 SQVTM, CDR2 ANQGSEA. In DNA form, the CDR3 reads TGCAGCGGCACGGCAGGGGGCGCATTGAGCGGGGAGCTGTTTTTT. It specifies CSGTAGGALSGELFF.

V gene TRBV11-2 combines with J gene TRBJ2-7, with D perhaps matching TRBD2 (7 bases). V lost 5 bases to trimming and J lost 2 bases, with 16 bases between them. Germline V CDR1 and CDR2: SGHAT, FQNNGV. The CDR3 loop spans 15 amino acids. The CDR3 DNA sequence: TGTGCCAGCAGCCCTGGAGGGGGGGCCACCTACGAGCAGTACTTC. Protein product: CASSPGGGATYEQYF.